Presented here are 18 T cell receptor beta chains from one specimen sequenced in a study of identical twins. MiXCR, applied by TCRdb to the 5' RACE reads, yields one record per CDR3 protein. Of 450,000 or so distinct CDR3 sequences in the sample, over 12% were seen once. This sample was also put to use in a study of yellow fever vaccine responses in identical twins.

Sequenced material: CD4+ T cells sorted from blood. The origin of the receptors is a woman aged 18-35 years in good health.

The CDR3: CSANRDPYYNEQFF. Here the CDR3 DNA reads TGCAGTGCTAATCGGGATCCCTACTACAATGAGCAGTTCTTC. The chain is built from TRBV20-1 and TRBJ2-1; TRBD2 is a possible D gene (5 bases). The length of the CDR3 is 14 residues. V was cut by 4 bases and J by 3 bases, with 13 bases left in between. Germline CDR1 is DFQATT and CDR2 is SNEGSKA (reference sequence).

The gene calls are TRBV7-9 and TRBJ2-1; D remains ambiguous. CDR3 length: 14 amino acids. V shed 3 bases and J shed 5 bases, with 11 bases lying between them. Germline lookup yields CDR1 SEHNR and CDR2 FQNEAQ (reference sequence). In DNA, the CDR3 is TGTGCCAGCAGCTTTTCGAATACGGACAATGAGCAGTTCTTC. It specifies CASSFSNTDNEQFF.

This clonotype has a handful of counts. The CDR3 loop is CASSLGETDTQYF. The DNA for the CDR3 is TGTGCCAGCAGTTTAGGGGAGACGGATACGCAGTATTTT. V usage is TRBV12-3 or TRBV12-4 and J usage is TRBJ2-3, with D possibly TRBD2 on 5 matching bases. This CDR3 spans 13 amino acids. V lost 1 base and J lost 6, with 8 bases in between.

J is TRBJ2-3 and V is TRBV11-3; D perhaps matches TRBD2 (6 bases). The germline V and J ends were trimmed by 5 bases and 4 bases, with 19 bases remaining between them. The germline V gene has CDR1 SGHNT and CDR2 YENEEA. This CDR3 has 16 amino acids. The CDR3 coding sequence is TGTGCCAGCAGCCCAGGAGGAGTTGGGGAGGCAGATACGCAGTATTTT. Encoded protein: CASSPGGVGEADTQYF.

This clonotype was found a few times. The chain is built from TRBV7-2 and TRBJ2-5, with D unclear. This CDR3 contains 14 residues. V lost 3 bases to trimming and J lost 0 bases, with 8 bases between them. Per the germline V gene, CDR1 is SGHTA and CDR2 is FQGNSA. CDR3 in DNA: TGTGCCAGCAGCTTCTCGGGCTACCAAGAGACCCAGTACTTC. Protein sequence: CASSFSGYQETQYF.

This clonotype has at least ten counts. The rearrangement links TRBV29-1 to TRBJ2-7, with D possibly called TRBD1 or TRBD2 (5 bases each). This CDR3 region has 12 residues. CDR1 SQVTM and CDR2 ANQGSEA come from the germline V gene. Trimming cost V 7 bases and J 3 bases, with 13 bases left between them. CDR3 coding DNA: TGCAGCGCTAAAGGGGACCTCTACGAGCAGTACTTC. Amino acids: CSAKGDLYEQYF.

This clonotype was recorded once. This chain links TRBV20-1 with TRBJ2-2, with D hard to call. Trimming removed 4 bases at V and 4 bases at J, with 16 bases between. This CDR3 is built from 15 residues. Per germline, CDR1 DFQATT and CDR2 SNEGSKA (reference sequence). CDR3 sequence (DNA): TGCAGTGCTAACCCCCGCAGAGCTACCACCGGGGAGCTGTTTTTT. This gives the protein CSANPRRATTGELFF.

This clonotype was observed a few times. The chain employs TRBV20-1 and TRBJ2-5; D perhaps matches TRBD1 (6 bases). Germline CDR1 reads DFQATT; CDR2 reads SNEGSKA (reference sequence). Trimming cost V 3 bases and J 4 bases, with 15 bases left between them. This CDR3 region has 14 residues. The CDR3 DNA reads TGCAGTGCTAGGGGGCAGGGGAAAGGAGAGACCCAGTACTTC. Translation gives CSARGQGKGETQYF.

The chain couples TRBV15 to TRBJ2-7; possible D gene TRBD1, 6 bases. Trimming took 2 bases from V and 5 from J, leaving 19 bases between them. CDR1 is LNHNV, CDR2 YYDKDF, per germline (reference sequence). CDR3 length: 16 residues. CDR3 bases: TGTGCCACCAGCAGAACCCGGGACACACGCTGGGACGAGCAGTACTTC. Translation: CATSRTRDTRWDEQYF.

This chain connects TRBV19 to TRBJ2-3; D may be TRBD1 or TRBD2 (5 bases each). V gave up 3 bases and J gave up 2 bases, with 9 bases separating them. The CDR3 runs 14 residues. Germline-derived CDR1 and CDR2 are LNHDA and SQIVND (reference sequence). CDR3 sequence reads: CASSIGASTDTQYF. The CDR3 DNA reads TGTGCCAGTAGTATCGGGGCCTCCACAGATACGCAGTATTTT.

The genes are TRBV27 and TRBJ1-1, with 10 bases lining up with TRBD1. With V trimmed by 6 bases and J by 3 bases, 4 bases remained unmatched. The CDR3 is 14 amino acids. Germline V lookup: CDR1 MNHEY, CDR2 SMNVEV (reference sequence). CDR3 in DNA: TGTGCCAGCAGAGGACAGGGGGAGGACACTGAAGCTTTCTTT. Protein sequence: CASRGQGEDTEAFF.

The V gene is TRBV28, the J gene TRBJ2-3; D may be TRBD1 (6 bases). Germline V gene lookup returns CDR1 MDHEN and CDR2 SYDVKM. The CDR3 extends over 15 amino acids. V dropped 3 bases and J dropped 4 bases, with 14 bases sitting between them. CDR3 amino acids: CASSFMLAGADTQYF. The CDR3 DNA sequence: TGTGCCAGCAGTTTTATGCTGGCAGGGGCAGATACGCAGTATTTT.

This clonotype was observed a single time. This chain connects TRBV3-1 to TRBJ1-3; a possible D gene is TRBD1 (5 bases). The V gene's germline CDR1 is LGHDT and CDR2 YNNKEL (reference sequence). V was cut by 10 bases and J by 0 bases, with 16 bases left in between. This CDR3 contains 15 residues. CDR3 in amino acids: CATCQWGSSGNTIYF. For the CDR3, the DNA is TGTGCCACCTGCCAATGGGGCAGCTCTGGAAACACCATATATTTT.

The table lists this clonotype with a few counts. This rearrangement joins TRBV25-1 to TRBJ2-1, with 7 bases identical to TRBD2. The CDR3 runs 14 residues. Trimming cost V 10 bases and J 4 bases; bases outside gene matches: 10. CDR1 and CDR2 (germline): MGHDK, SYGVNS. The CDR3 region is CATTAGRYYNEQFF. CDR3 in DNA: TGTGCCACTACAGCGGGGCGCTATTACAATGAGCAGTTCTTC.

In its sample, this clonotype was seen a few times. The chain links TRBV6-5 to TRBJ1-3; D is unresolved. V was cut by 2 bases and J by 4 bases, with 12 bases left in between. The germline CDR1 and CDR2 sequences are MNHEY and SVGAGI. The length of the CDR3 is 15 residues. The CDR3 DNA reads TGTGCCAGCAGTTACGCTGTGGCCGGAGGAAACACCATATATTTT. Its protein product is CASSYAVAGGNTIYF.

This clonotype was seen a handful of times. The chain uses TRBV28 and TRBJ2-7; 7 bases agree with TRBD1. In germline, CDR1 is MDHEN, CDR2 SYDVKM. J gave up 0 bases and V 3 bases, and 5 bases lay outside the gene matches. There are 15 residues in the CDR3. CDR3: CASSFVGTASYEQYF. CDR3 nucleotides: TGTGCCAGCAGTTTCGTTGGGACAGCCTCCTACGAGCAGTACTTC. Drawing the rest from reference TRBV28 and TRBJ2-7, the complete variable domain is DVKVTQSSRYLVKRTGEKVFLECVQDMDHENMFWYRQDPGLGLRLIYFSYDVKMKEKGDIPEGYSVSREKKERFSLILESASTNQTSMYLCASSFVGTASYEQYFGPGTRLTVT.

This clonotype was counted only a few times. The chain recombines TRBV4-1 with TRBJ2-4, with D possibly being TRBD1 (5 bases). This CDR3 spans 17 amino acids. Germline-derived CDR1 and CDR2 are MGHRA and YSYEKL. V lost 0 bases to trimming and J lost 0 bases, with 12 bases between them. The CDR3: CASSQDGGRVAKNIQYF. The CDR3 DNA reads as TGCGCCAGCAGCCAAGATGGTGGCAGGGTAGCCAAAAACATTCAGTACTTC.

This rearrangement joins TRBV4-3 to TRBJ2-7; TRBD1 agrees at 7 bases. The V gene's germline CDR1 is LGHNA and CDR2 YSLEER. J lost 10 bases, V lost 4 bases, and 10 bases had no gene match. The CDR3 spans 13 residues. CDR3 DNA sequence: TGCGCCAGCAGCCCAACGCAAACAGGGGTTCAGTACTTC. This codes for CASSPTQTGVQYF.